Below are 18 T cell receptor beta chains sequenced from a single sample in a study of T-cell reconstitution after alpha-beta-depleted transplantation in children. TCRbeta library preparation incorporated unique molecular identifiers. TCRdb reanalysed the PCR reads using MiXCR and keeps one entry per CDR3 protein. The sample consists of 98,000 or so distinct CDR3 sequences, more than 20% of them appearing once. Sequencing was performed on PBMCs, taken before TCRalphabeta/CD19-depleted stem cell transplant. These receptors were collected from a boy under 10 years old with acute lymphoblastic leukemia, due to receive a stem cell transplant.

This clonotype was detected a few times. The J gene is TRBJ1-3, the V gene TRBV5-1; the D gene is possibly TRBD1 (5 bases). The V end lost 1 base, the J end lost 2 bases, and 10 bases lay between the germline ends. Germline V CDR1 and CDR2: SGHRS, YFSETQ. The CDR3 is 15 amino acids. The CDR3 coding sequence is TGCGCCAGCAGCTTGATCCCGGGGCCTGGAAACACCATATATTTT. Translation gives CASSLIPGPGNTIYF.

The chain has TRBV4-2 and TRBJ2-7; perhaps TRBD2 as D (6 bases). This CDR3 contains 16 residues. Trimming stripped 3 bases from V and 0 bases from J, with 15 bases between. Germline loops: CDR1 LGHNA, CDR2 YNFKEQ. CDR3 sequence: CASSHGLAQSSYEQYF. CDR3 DNA: TGTGCCAGCAGCCATGGTCTAGCGCAATCCTCCTACGAGCAGTACTTC.

The rearrangement uses TRBV3-1 and TRBJ1-1; D call uncertain. Trimming pared 3 bases from V and 0 bases from J, leaving 2 bases between. This CDR3 spans 12 amino acids. CDR1 and CDR2 from the germline V gene are LGHDT and YNNKEL (reference sequence). DNA for the CDR3: TGTGCCAGCAGCCAGATGAACACTGAAGCTTTCTTT. It specifies CASSQMNTEAFF.

The chain links TRBV5-1 to TRBJ2-1; 7 bases match TRBD2. Germline V gene sequence: CDR1 SGHRS, CDR2 YFSETQ. The CDR3 has 17 amino acids. V trimming: 4 bases; J trimming: 8 bases; junction bases outside the gene matches: 18. CDR3 loop: CASSVQPSGGAVDEQFF. CDR3 in DNA: TGCGCCAGCAGCGTACAACCTAGCGGAGGGGCCGTAGATGAGCAGTTCTTC.

The chain is built from TRBV25-1 and TRBJ2-2, with 8 bases matching TRBD2. J lost 6 bases, V lost 3 bases, and 6 bases had no gene match. Germline-derived CDR1 and CDR2 are MGHDK and SYGVNS. The CDR3 length is 15 residues. The CDR3 loop is CASSELAGGAGELFF. For the CDR3, the DNA is TGTGCCAGCAGTGAGTTGGCGGGAGGCGCCGGGGAGCTGTTTTTT.

V is TRBV20-1 and J is TRBJ1-4; 8 bases map to TRBD1. CDR1 and CDR2 from the germline V gene are DFQATT and SNEGSKA (reference sequence). The V and J ends lost 8 bases and 11 bases, in that order; junction bases with no gene match: 16. The CDR3 is 14 residues long. The CDR3 DNA follows: TGCAGTAGCAAGCTGGGACAGGATACGGCGAAACTGTTTTTT. Protein sequence: CSSKLGQDTAKLFF.

This clonotype came up a few times. The chain has TRBV12-3 or TRBV12-4 and TRBJ2-3; tentative D call: TRBD2 (6 bases). V lost 3 bases to trimming and J lost 3 bases, with 13 bases between them. This CDR3 spans 15 amino acids. The DNA of the CDR3 is TGTGCCAGCAGTTTTAGCGGAGGGAGGACAGATACGCAGTATTTT. This translates into CASSFSGGRTDTQYF.

Ten or more counts support this clonotype. The rearrangement links TRBV7-9 to TRBJ2-7; D is possibly TRBD2 (6 bases). This CDR3 spans 15 amino acids. Trimming pared 5 bases from V and 4 bases from J, leaving 18 bases between. CDR1 SEHNR and CDR2 FQNEAQ come from the germline V gene (reference sequence). The CDR3: CASSPPRGLVYEQYF. Written as DNA, the CDR3 is TGTGCCAGCAGCCCTCCCCGGGGGTTGGTTTACGAGCAGTACTTC.

This clonotype showed up just a few times. The chain combines TRBV5-1 with TRBJ2-5; weak D call: TRBD2 (6 bases). V was pared by 3 bases and J by 3 bases, with 21 bases between. Germline V gene lookup returns CDR1 SGHRS and CDR2 YFSETQ. This CDR3 has 17 residues. The CDR3 protein is CASSSPSTSPIKETQYF. Here the CDR3 DNA reads TGCGCCAGCAGCTCGCCCTCGACTAGTCCGATTAAAGAGACCCAGTACTTC.

This clonotype is a singleton in its sample. This sequence joins TRBV9 and TRBJ2-3; TRBD2 matches 7 bases. CDR1 is SGDLS and CDR2 is YYNGEE in the germline V gene. The CDR3 totals 15 residues. Trimming at V came to 0 bases and at J to 4 bases, leaving 5 bases not matched to a gene. The CDR3 region is CASSVGGSGADTQYF. In nucleotides, the CDR3 is TGTGCCAGCAGCGTAGGCGGGAGCGGGGCAGATACGCAGTATTTT.

V is TRBV12-3 or TRBV12-4 and J is TRBJ2-1; TRBD1 matches 8 bases. The CDR3 is 15 amino acids. Germline trimming cut 1 base from V and 8 bases from J; bases unmatched to any gene: 7. CDR3 DNA sequence: TGTGCCAGCAGTTTAGGGACAGGGTCGAGCGATGAGCAGTTCTTC. Protein product: CASSLGTGSSDEQFF.

The V and J genes are TRBV7-9 and TRBJ2-2, with D hard to call. Germline assignment: CDR1 SEHNR and CDR2 FQNEAQ (reference sequence). CDR3 size: 11 residues. V was shortened by 8 bases and J by 7 bases, with 8 bases between the two germline ends. The DNA for the CDR3 is TGTGCCAGCCGAATGGGCGGGGAGCTGTTTTTT. This translates into CASRMGGELFF.

This chain links TRBV20-1 with TRBJ2-1; D is undetermined. With 3 bases removed from V and 15 bases from J, the gap between germline ends came to 18 bases. CDR1 is DFQATT, CDR2 SNEGSKA, per germline (reference sequence). This CDR3 comprises 12 residues. CDR3 region: CSARVSLGNPFF. The CDR3 region has the DNA TGCAGTGCTAGGGTATCTCTAGGGAATCCGTTCTTC.

V and J are TRBV7-2 and TRBJ2-3, with TRBD1 as a possible D gene (5 bases). Germline CDR1 is SGHTA and CDR2 is FQGNSA. The CDR3 loop spans 15 amino acids. V dropped 3 bases and J dropped 3 bases, with 13 bases sitting between them. The CDR3 region is CASSFGMGQTDTQYF. The CDR3 coding sequence is TGTGCCAGCAGCTTCGGAATGGGGCAGACAGATACGCAGTATTTT.

CDR3 DNA: TGTGCCAGCAGTCCCCCCAGCGGGAGTTTCTCCTACGAGCAGTACTTC. This gives the protein CASSPPSGSFSYEQYF. The chain is built from TRBV28 and TRBJ2-7; TRBD2 agrees at 8 bases. Per germline, CDR1 MDHEN and CDR2 SYDVKM. With V trimmed by 5 bases and J by 0 bases, 9 bases remained unmatched. This CDR3 spans 16 amino acids.

This clonotype appeared a few times. V usage is TRBV27 and J usage is TRBJ2-7; tentative D call: TRBD2 (6 bases). Germline V gene sequence: CDR1 MNHEY, CDR2 SMNVEV (reference sequence). V lost 8 bases, J lost 6 bases, and 14 bases lay in between. The CDR3 is 12 residues long. The CDR3 region is CASWGLLAEQYF. DNA for the CDR3: TGTGCCAGCTGGGGACTCCTTGCCGAGCAGTACTTC.

V usage is TRBV6-5 and J usage is TRBJ2-1; tentatively, D is TRBD2 (7 bases). The CDR3 totals 16 residues. The germline gives CDR1 MNHEY, CDR2 SVGAGI. V gave up 2 bases and J gave up 5 bases, with 16 bases separating them. This chain's CDR3 is CASSYKRGEGHNEQFF. The CDR3 coding sequence is TGTGCCAGCAGTTACAAAAGGGGGGAGGGCCACAATGAGCAGTTCTTC.

The rearrangement uses TRBV20-1 and TRBJ1-1; D unresolved. This CDR3 is built from 13 residues. The V gene's germline CDR1 is DFQATT and CDR2 SNEGSKA (reference sequence). V was pared by 0 bases and J by 1 base, with 6 bases between. CDR3 residues: CSARDKPNTEAFF. CDR3 DNA: TGCAGTGCTAGAGATAAACCGAACACTGAAGCTTTCTTT.